Detailed here is one TCR beta chain. Its specificity is unknown. The junction had 9 bases not matched to a gene; V was cut back by 0 bases and J by 6 bases. The CDR3 is 17 amino acids. Germline V gene lookup returns CDR1 MGHRA and CDR2 YSYEKL. Sequenced by immunoSEQ multiplex PCR; TCRdb stores in-frame clones only, minus some. The sample yields about 50,000 clones, 92% seen once. These data come from a study of a mutant IDH1 vaccine in newly diagnosed glioma. Regarding time point: week 35, safety follow-up. The content of each vaccine dose was 300 ug of mutant IDH1 20-mer peptide, and topical imiquimod accompanied it. Patients, over weeks 1, 3, 5, 7, 11, 15, 19 and 23, received a total of eight vaccinations.

The chain has TRBV4-1 and TRBJ2-7; 12 positions match TRBD1. This clonotype originated in a man in his fifties or sixties with glioma. The sequencing here drew on PBMCs, taken from a glioma patient whose treatment included an IDH1 peptide vaccine. CDR3 residues: CASSQDPWGTGGFEQYF. For the CDR3, the DNA is TGCGCCAGCAGCCAAGATCCTTGGGGGACAGGGGGCTTCGAGCAGTACTTC.